This T cell receptor beta chain stems from a study of CD8+ T cells in alopecia areata. Study findings and constraints: Within the top 100, expanded CD8+ clones significantly decreased with tofacitinib, as did scalp clonality. In scalp samples, resident alphabeta T cells of normal skin are also sequenced.

Only one count was recorded for this clone. Antigen specificity is unknown. Sequencing relied on a cDNA template that was reverse transcribed from extracted RNA. Here immunoSEQ multiplex PCR was the method, and the copy in TCRdb shows in-frame clones only, minus some. The profile shows 110,000 or so clones, less than 75% of them singletons. This CDR3 has 13 amino acids. V shed 0 bases and J shed 2 bases, with 8 bases lying between them. CDR1 and CDR2 from the germline V gene are GTSNPN and SVGIG (reference sequence). Treatment described: oral pan-JAK inhibitor, 5-10 mg twice daily. Patients with alopecia areata provided lesional scalp punch biopsies as well as peripheral blood.

This specimen consisted of CD8+ T cells sorted from blood, obtained at week 4, from a patient treated with tofacitinib. The chain employs TRBV30 and TRBJ2-7; D may be TRBD1 (5 bases). The receptor was isolated from a human donor with alopecia areata. Here the CDR3 reads CAWSVGATYEQYF. The CDR3, as DNA: TGTGCCTGGAGTGTAGGGGCAACCTACGAGCAGTACTTC.